This T cell receptor (beta chain) came from a study of T cell changes during pregnancy in multiple sclerosis (dated by TCRdb to between 2018 and 2020). In the study overall: In women with multiple sclerosis, the researchers looked at how the T cell repertoire shifted as pregnancy progressed.

The V end loses 5 bases and the J end loses 7 bases, and a stretch of 12 bases separates them. CDR1 MNHEY and CDR2 SMNVEV were looked up in the germline V gene (reference sequence). Taken from cysteine to phenylalanine, the CDR3 has 13 residues. Left in the record is the CDR3 DNA by itself, 39 bases read in frame from the first base. Library preparation used the immunoSEQ multiplex PCR assay. This is the immuneACCESS table as TCRdb keeps it, with only in-frame sequences that have V and J called. A part of the clones is gone; compared with another copy, unresolved V genes explain less than half, and the rest is unexplained. The sample table records 50,000 to 60,000 clones; roughly 90% of these occur just once. The leading ten clones occupy 0.16% of the sample. This clone appeared a few times. Its antigen is not yet known. The sample holds no much larger clone one base away, and base qualities are not on file.

The sequence was collected from a female donor in good health, enrolled as a control in a pregnancy study. The source was CD4+ T cells from peripheral blood mononuclear cells, collected after pregnancy. The rearrangement combines TRBV27 with TRBJ1-5; a weak D assignment points to TRBD1 (5 bases agree). The CDR3 here reads CASSRRGWQPQHF. The DNA sequence follows: TGTGCCAGCAGTCGCCGGGGGTGGCAGCCCCAGCATTTT.